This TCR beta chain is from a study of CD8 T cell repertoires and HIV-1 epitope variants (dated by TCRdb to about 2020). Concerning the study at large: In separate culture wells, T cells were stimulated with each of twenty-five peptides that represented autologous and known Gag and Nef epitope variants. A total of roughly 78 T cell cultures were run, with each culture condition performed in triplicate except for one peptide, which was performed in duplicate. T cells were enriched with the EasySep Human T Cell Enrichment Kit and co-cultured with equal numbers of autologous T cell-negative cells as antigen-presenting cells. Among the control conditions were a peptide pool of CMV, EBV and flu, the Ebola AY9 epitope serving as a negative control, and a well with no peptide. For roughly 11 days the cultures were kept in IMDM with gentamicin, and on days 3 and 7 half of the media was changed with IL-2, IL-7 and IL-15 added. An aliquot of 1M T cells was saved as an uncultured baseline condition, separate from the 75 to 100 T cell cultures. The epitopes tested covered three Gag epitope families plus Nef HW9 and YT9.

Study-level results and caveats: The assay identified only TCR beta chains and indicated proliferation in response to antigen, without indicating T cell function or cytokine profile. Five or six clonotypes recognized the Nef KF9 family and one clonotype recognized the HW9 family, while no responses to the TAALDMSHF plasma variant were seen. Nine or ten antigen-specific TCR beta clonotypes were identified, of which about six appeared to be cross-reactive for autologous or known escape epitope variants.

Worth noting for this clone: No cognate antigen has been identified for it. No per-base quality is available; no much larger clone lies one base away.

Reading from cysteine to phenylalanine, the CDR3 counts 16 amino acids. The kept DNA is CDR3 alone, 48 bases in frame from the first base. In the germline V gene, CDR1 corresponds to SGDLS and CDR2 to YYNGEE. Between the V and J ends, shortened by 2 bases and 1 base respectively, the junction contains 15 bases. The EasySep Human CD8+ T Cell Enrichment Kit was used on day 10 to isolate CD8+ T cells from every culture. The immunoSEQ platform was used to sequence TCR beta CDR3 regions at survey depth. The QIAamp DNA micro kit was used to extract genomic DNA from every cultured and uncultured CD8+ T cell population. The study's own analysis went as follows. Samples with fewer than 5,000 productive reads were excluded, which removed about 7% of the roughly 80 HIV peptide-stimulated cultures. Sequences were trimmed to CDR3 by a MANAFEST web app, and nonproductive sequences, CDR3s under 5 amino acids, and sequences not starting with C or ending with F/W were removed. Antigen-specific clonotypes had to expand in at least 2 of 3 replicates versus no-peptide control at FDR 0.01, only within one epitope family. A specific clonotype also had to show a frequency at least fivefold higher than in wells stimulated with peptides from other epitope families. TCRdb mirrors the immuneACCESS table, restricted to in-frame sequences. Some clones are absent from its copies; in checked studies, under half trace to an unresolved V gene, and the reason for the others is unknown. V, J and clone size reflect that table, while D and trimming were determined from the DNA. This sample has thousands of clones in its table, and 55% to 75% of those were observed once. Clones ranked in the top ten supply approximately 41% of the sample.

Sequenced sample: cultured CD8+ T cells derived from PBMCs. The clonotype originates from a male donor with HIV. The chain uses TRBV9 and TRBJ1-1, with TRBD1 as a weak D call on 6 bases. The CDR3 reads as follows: CASSVFDVTGNTEAFF. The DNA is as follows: TGTGCCAGCAGCGTTTTCGATGTGACAGGGAACACTGAAGCTTTCTTT.